This T cell receptor (beta chain) was captured in a study of T cells in Graves' hyperthyroidism and ophthalmopathy. Study-level results: Before onset, by a median of around 6.1 months, the model predicted ophthalmopathy.

Germline V gene sequence: CDR1 SGDLS, CDR2 YYNGEE. This CDR3 is built from 17 residues. V lost 0 bases and J 7 bases, leaving 19 bases between the germline ends. RNA transcripts yielded amplified TCR beta CDR3 regions. With the HTBI primer set, the TCR CDR3 went through a first round of RT-PCR. MiXCR, applied by TCRdb to the multiplex PCR reads, yields one record per CDR3 protein. The repertoire holds about 690,000 distinct CDR3 sequences, with 15% to 20% as singletons. Each diagnosis was grounded in clinical symptoms, serum thyroxine and TRAb, thyroid ultrasound, and orbital computed tomography. This clonotype was counted a few times. Antigen: not known.

The TCR comes from a middle-aged man with Graves' hyperthyroidism. The sample consisted of blood. The chain carries TRBV9 and TRBJ2-2; D gene unclear. CDR3 coding DNA: TGTGCCAGCAGCGTAGTCCCGTGGAGTGAGATAGGCGGGGAGCTGTTTTTT. Its translation: CASSVVPWSEIGGELFF.